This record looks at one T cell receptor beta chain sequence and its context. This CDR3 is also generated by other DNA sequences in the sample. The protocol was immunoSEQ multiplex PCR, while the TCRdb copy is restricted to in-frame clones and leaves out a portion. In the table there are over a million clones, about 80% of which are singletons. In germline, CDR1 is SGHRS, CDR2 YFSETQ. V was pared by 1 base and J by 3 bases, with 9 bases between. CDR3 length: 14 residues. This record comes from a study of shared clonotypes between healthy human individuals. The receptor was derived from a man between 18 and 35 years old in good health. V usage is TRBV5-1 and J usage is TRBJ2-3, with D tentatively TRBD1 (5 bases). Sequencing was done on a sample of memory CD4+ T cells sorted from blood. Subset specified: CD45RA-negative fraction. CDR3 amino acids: CASSLRSGTDTQYF. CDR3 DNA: TGCGCCAGCAGCTTGAGGTCAGGGACAGATACGCAGTATTTT. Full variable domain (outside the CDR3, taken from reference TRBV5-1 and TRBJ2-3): KAGVTQTPRYLIKTRGQQVTLSCSPISGHRSVSWYQQTPGQGLQFLFEYFSETQRNKGNFPGRFSGRQFSNSRSEMNVSTLELGDSALYLCASSLRSGTDTQYFGPGTRLTVL.